A selection of T cell receptor beta chains follows, all from one sample in a study of spatial heterogeneity in lung cancer. TCRdb used MiXCR to reprocess the 5' RACE reads, holding one entry per CDR3 protein. The profile shows around 6,700 distinct CDR3 sequences, 6.5% to 8.5% of them singletons. This specimen consisted of PBMCs, obtained at surgery. These receptors were obtained from a male donor with early-stage non-small cell lung cancer. The CDR3 runs from the conserved cysteine through the conserved F or W. The D gene is left open where the match is weak. Clone sizes are given selectively: once, few, many, or a class where the clone is expanded.

j_gene: TRBJ2-3; d_gene: TRBD2; abundance: many; v_gene: TRBV10-3; CDR3aa: CAISVLAGGSTDTQYF; CDR3nt: TGTGCCATCAGTGTATTAGCGGGGGGCAGCACAGATACGCAGTATTTT
j_gene: TRBJ1-1; d_gene: -; abundance: many; v_gene: TRBV7-9; CDR3aa: CASSLVGDTEAFF; CDR3nt: TGTGCCAGCAGCTTAGTCGGGGACACTGAAGCTTTCTTT
j_gene: TRBJ1-2; d_gene: -; abundance: many; v_gene: TRBV12-3/TRBV12-4; CDR3aa: CASSLQTGTFGYTF; CDR3nt: TGTGCCAGCAGTTTACAGACGGGAACGTTCGGCTACACCTTC
j_gene: TRBJ2-5; d_gene: TRBD1; abundance: many; v_gene: TRBV9; CDR3aa: CASSVGSGGSQETQYF; CDR3nt: TGTGCCAGCAGCGTAGGGTCAGGGGGAAGCCAAGAGACCCAGTACTTC
j_gene: TRBJ2-7; d_gene: TRBD1; abundance: many; v_gene: TRBV2; CDR3aa: CASRSEGAEYF; CDR3nt: TGTGCCAGCAGGTCCGAGGGGGCTGAGTACTTC
j_gene: TRBJ2-3; d_gene: -; abundance: many; v_gene: TRBV20-1; CDR3aa: CSARDIRTDTQYF; CDR3nt: TGCAGTGCTAGAGATATACGCACAGATACGCAGTATTTT
j_gene: TRBJ2-5; d_gene: -; abundance: many; v_gene: TRBV15; CDR3aa: CATSREGAVAQETQYF; CDR3nt: TGTGCCACCAGCAGAGAGGGGGCAGTCGCTCAAGAGACCCAGTACTTC
j_gene: TRBJ2-7; d_gene: -; abundance: many; v_gene: TRBV20-1; CDR3aa: CSARDASYEQYF; CDR3nt: TGCAGTGCTAGAGACGCGTCCTACGAGCAGTACTTC
j_gene: TRBJ2-1; d_gene: TRBD2; abundance: many; v_gene: TRBV7-9; CDR3aa: CASSLGLAGLSSYNEQFF; CDR3nt: TGTGCCAGCAGCTTGGGACTAGCGGGACTCAGCTCCTACAATGAGCAGTTCTTC
j_gene: TRBJ2-3; d_gene: -; abundance: many; v_gene: TRBV5-1; CDR3aa: CASSLDSGTDTQYF; CDR3nt: TGCGCCAGCAGCTTGGACTCAGGGACAGATACGCAGTATTTT
j_gene: TRBJ2-5; d_gene: TRBD1; abundance: medium-sized; v_gene: TRBV29-1; CDR3aa: CSAAPGQGSETQYF; CDR3nt: TGCAGCGCAGCCCCGGGACAGGGCTCAGAGACCCAGTACTTC
j_gene: TRBJ1-1; d_gene: TRBD1; abundance: many; v_gene: TRBV28; CDR3aa: CASSPPTGVTEAFF; CDR3nt: TGTGCCAGCAGTCCCCCTACAGGGGTCACTGAAGCTTTCTTT
j_gene: TRBJ2-1; d_gene: -; abundance: many; v_gene: TRBV28; CDR3aa: CATYRGNEQFF; CDR3nt: TGTGCCACCTATAGGGGCAATGAGCAGTTCTTC
j_gene: TRBJ2-1; d_gene: -; abundance: few; v_gene: TRBV7-9; CDR3aa: CASSLGGGYNEQFF; CDR3nt: TGTGCCAGCAGCTTAGGAGGGGGGTACAATGAGCAGTTCTTC
j_gene: TRBJ2-1; d_gene: TRBD2; abundance: many; v_gene: TRBV11-3; CDR3aa: CASSLAGVSNEQFF; CDR3nt: TGTGCCAGCAGCCTAGCGGGAGTCTCCAATGAGCAGTTCTTC
j_gene: TRBJ2-3; d_gene: TRBD1; abundance: many; v_gene: TRBV11-2; CDR3aa: CASSLQGGAITDTQYF; CDR3nt: TGTGCCAGCAGCTTACAAGGGGGCGCAATCACAGATACGCAGTATTTT
j_gene: TRBJ2-3; d_gene: -; abundance: many; v_gene: TRBV6-2/TRBV6-3; CDR3aa: CASTFGHTDTQYF; CDR3nt: TGTGCCAGCACTTTCGGGCACACAGATACGCAGTATTTT
j_gene: TRBJ1-2; d_gene: TRBD1; abundance: many; v_gene: TRBV20-1; CDR3aa: CSASRGTGRIKRYTF; CDR3nt: TGCAGTGCTAGTAGGGGGACAGGGCGCATTAAGCGCTACACCTTC
j_gene: TRBJ2-5; d_gene: -; abundance: -; v_gene: TRBV5-4; CDR3aa: CASSLGGAPGETQYF; CDR3nt: TGTGCCAGCAGCTTGGGGGGGGCTCCGGGCGAGACCCAGTACTTC
j_gene: TRBJ2-1; d_gene: TRBD2; abundance: many; v_gene: TRBV6-5; CDR3aa: CASSWGLAGGGQFF; CDR3nt: TGTGCCAGCAGTTGGGGACTAGCGGGAGGGGGGCAGTTCTTC
j_gene: TRBJ2-2; d_gene: TRBD2; abundance: many; v_gene: TRBV5-1; CDR3aa: CASSLEGTSENTGELFF; CDR3nt: TGCGCCAGCAGCTTGGAAGGGACTAGCGAGAACACCGGGGAGCTGTTTTTT
j_gene: TRBJ1-1; d_gene: -; abundance: many; v_gene: TRBV28; CDR3aa: CASSHRVRKGTEAFF; CDR3nt: TGTGCCAGCAGTCACAGGGTAAGGAAAGGCACTGAAGCTTTCTTT
j_gene: TRBJ2-2; d_gene: -; abundance: many; v_gene: TRBV7-8; CDR3aa: CASSLVVGQTGELFF; CDR3nt: TGTGCCAGCAGCTTAGTGGTGGGGCAGACCGGGGAGCTGTTTTTT
j_gene: TRBJ2-1; d_gene: TRBD2; abundance: many; v_gene: TRBV2; CDR3aa: CASRTSRLRPEQFF; CDR3nt: TGTGCCAGCAGGACTAGCAGACTTCGCCCAGAGCAGTTCTTC
j_gene: TRBJ1-5; d_gene: -; abundance: many; v_gene: TRBV20-1; CDR3aa: CSASGYSNQPQHF; CDR3nt: TGCAGTGCTAGTGGCTATAGCAATCAGCCCCAGCATTTT
j_gene: TRBJ2-3; d_gene: -; abundance: many; v_gene: TRBV7-8; CDR3aa: CASSLRDRSTDTQYF; CDR3nt: TGTGCCAGCAGCTTGCGGGACAGAAGCACAGATACGCAGTATTTT
j_gene: TRBJ2-1; d_gene: -; abundance: -; v_gene: TRBV29-1; CDR3aa: CSVVKAGSNEQFF; CDR3nt: TGCAGCGTTGTAAAGGCAGGGTCCAATGAGCAGTTCTTC
j_gene: TRBJ2-7; d_gene: -; abundance: many; v_gene: TRBV11-1; CDR3aa: CASSFGRGATSYEQYF; CDR3nt: TGTGCCAGCAGCTTCGGGAGAGGGGCCACCAGTTACGAGCAGTACTTC
j_gene: TRBJ1-6; d_gene: -; abundance: many; v_gene: TRBV18; CDR3aa: CASSPMRLGIASYNSPLHF; CDR3nt: TGTGCCAGCTCACCTATGCGGTTGGGGATCGCGTCGTATAATTCACCCCTCCACTTT
j_gene: TRBJ2-3; d_gene: -; abundance: many; v_gene: TRBV11-3; CDR3aa: CASSSYDRPDTQYF; CDR3nt: TGTGCCAGCAGCTCTTACGACAGACCAGATACGCAGTATTTT
j_gene: TRBJ2-1; d_gene: TRBD2; abundance: many; v_gene: TRBV7-2; CDR3aa: CASSLARLAGEQFF; CDR3nt: TGTGCCAGCAGCTTAGCGAGACTAGCTGGCGAGCAGTTCTTC
j_gene: TRBJ2-3; d_gene: -; abundance: -; v_gene: TRBV6-6; CDR3aa: CASSYFEGADTQYF; CDR3nt: TGTGCCAGCAGTTACTTTGAGGGGGCAGATACGCAGTATTTT
j_gene: TRBJ1-1; d_gene: TRBD1; abundance: many; v_gene: TRBV5-1; CDR3aa: CASRLAGQATEAFF; CDR3nt: TGCGCCAGCAGGCTAGCAGGACAGGCCACTGAAGCTTTCTTT
j_gene: TRBJ2-7; d_gene: -; abundance: -; v_gene: TRBV5-1; CDR3aa: CASRRSDENYYEQYF; CDR3nt: TGCGCCAGCAGGCGTTCGGACGAGAATTACTACGAGCAGTACTTC
j_gene: TRBJ2-3; d_gene: -; abundance: many; v_gene: TRBV5-1; CDR3aa: CASSSEGGGDYTDTQYF; CDR3nt: TGCGCCAGCAGCTCCGAGGGGGGAGGGGACTACACAGATACGCAGTATTTT
j_gene: TRBJ2-1; d_gene: -; abundance: many; v_gene: TRBV20-1; CDR3aa: CSASLQASYNEQFF; CDR3nt: TGCAGTGCTAGTCTCCAGGCGTCCTACAATGAGCAGTTCTTC
j_gene: TRBJ1-2; d_gene: -; abundance: many; v_gene: TRBV6-6; CDR3aa: CASSSTGLYGYTF; CDR3nt: TGTGCCAGCAGTTCTACAGGGCTCTATGGCTACACCTTC